This T cell receptor beta chain was documented in a study of T cell repertoires in aging, cancer and after chemotherapy. A mixed TRB-A/B primer pool amplified rearranged TRB by multiplex touch-down PCR. One entry per CDR3 protein results from TCRdb running MiXCR on the multiplex PCR reads. The sample holds about 4,800 distinct CDR3 sequences, around 26% seen once. Amplification of TCR beta used genomic DNA extracted from peripheral blood. Sequencing was done on a sample of blood. The sequence derives from a human donor in good health.

The CDR3 sequence is CASSLRQVYREKLFF. Here the CDR3 DNA reads TGTGCCAGCAGTTTAAGACAGGTTTATAGGGAAAAACTGTTTTTT. This chain links TRBV12-3 or TRBV12-4 with TRBJ1-4; a weak D match, TRBD1 (6 bases). The CDR3 has 15 residues. V lost 2 bases and J 8 bases, leaving 15 bases between the germline ends.